This T cell receptor beta chain was recorded in a study of T cells after yellow fever vaccination. V dropped 5 bases and J dropped 6; count of bases not matched to a gene: 16. The CDR3 contains 19 residues. Germline assignment: CDR1 MGHRA and CDR2 YSYEKL. MiXCR, applied by TCRdb to the 5' RACE reads, yields one record per CDR3 protein. The sample has under 600,000 distinct CDR3 sequences; roughly 14% are singletons. This clonotype was counted a few times. The sample in question was PBMCs, obtained on the day of the yellow fever booster vaccination. This TCR came from a man aged 30 to 45 who received the YFV17D yellow fever vaccine. This chain uses TRBV4-1 with TRBJ2-1; 13 bases line up with TRBD2. The CDR3 here is CASSYTSLGLAGAGNEQFF. The CDR3 bases are TGCGCCAGCAGCTACACCTCTTTAGGACTAGCGGGAGCTGGCAATGAGCAGTTCTTC.